Presented here are 21 T cell receptor beta chains from one specimen sequenced in a study of cytomegalovirus exposure and HLA in healthy donors. The study ran its PCR with 60 Vbeta and 13 Jbeta primers. The repertoire was sequenced with immunoSEQ multiplex PCR; TCRdb's copy has only in-frame clones and lacks some. The sample yields around 100,000 clones, 79% seen once. The specimen was PBMCs. Every receptor here comes from a woman under 30 in good health and CMV-seropositive.

The chain has TRBV9 and TRBJ2-7; D not resolved. V was trimmed by 0 bases and J by 0 bases, leaving 7 bases between them. The CDR3 totals 14 residues. Germline lookup yields CDR1 SGDLS and CDR2 YYNGEE. CDR3 coding DNA: TGTGCCAGCAGCGTAGGAAGGAGCTCCTACGAGCAGTACTTC. Translation gives CASSVGRSSYEQYF.

The rearrangement joins TRBV12-2 to TRBJ1-5; the D call TRBD1 from the table was never checked on the DNA. TRBV12-2 is assigned pseudogene status. The CDR3 contains 17 residues. In nucleotides, the CDR3 is TGTGCAAGTCGCTTAGAAAGGTCCAGGTCGGCAAATCAGCCCCAGCATTTT. Translating it yields CASRLERSRSANQPQHF.

The chain is built from TRBV5-1 and TRBJ2-6, with 9 positions matching TRBD1. The CDR3 covers 18 residues. The V gene's germline CDR1 is SGHRS and CDR2 YFSETQ. Trimming took 0 bases from V and 0 from J; bases not matched to a gene: 4. The CDR3 protein is CASSLVTGGPSGANVLTF. DNA of the CDR3: TGCGCCAGCAGCTTGGTTACAGGGGGCCCCTCTGGGGCCAACGTCCTGACTTTC.

V and J are TRBV6-6 and TRBJ1-1, with D unresolved. V shed 9 bases and J shed 6 bases, with 11 bases lying between them. The length of the CDR3 is 11 residues. From germline, CDR1 is MNHNY and CDR2 SVGAGI (reference sequence). CDR3 sequence reads: CARRPRAEAFF. Here the CDR3 DNA reads TGTGCCAGACGCCCGCGGGCTGAAGCTTTCTTT.

This clone was detected only once. The chain employs TRBV10-3 and TRBJ2-7; D unresolved. The V end was cut by 4 bases, the J end by 6 bases, with 13 bases between. Germline values: CDR1 ENHRY, CDR2 SYGVKD. The CDR3 is 13 residues long. The CDR3 loop is CAISGFRYSEQYF. CDR3 DNA: TGTGCCATCAGTGGCTTCCGGTACAGCGAGCAGTACTTC.

V gene TRBV27 combines with J gene TRBJ2-7; maybe TRBD1 (5 bases). V dropped 2 bases and J dropped 2 bases, with 10 bases sitting between them. The CDR3 length is 14 residues. Germline values: CDR1 MNHEY, CDR2 SMNVEV (reference sequence). CDR3 DNA: TGTGCCAGCAGTTTAGTCACAGGAACCTACGAGCAGTACTTC. Translated: CASSLVTGTYEQYF.

This chain connects TRBV23-1 to TRBJ2-5; D is perhaps TRBD2 (5 bases). TRBV23-1 qualifies as an ORF whose function is uncertain. Trimming removed 6 bases from V and 5 bases from J, with 19 bases in between. This CDR3 contains 15 residues. CDR3 in DNA: TGCGCCAGCAGCCCTTTCGGGGAATCGGTGGAGACCCAGTACTTC. It encodes CASSPFGESVETQYF.

The genes are TRBV11-2 and TRBJ1-5; weak D call: TRBD1 (5 bases). This CDR3 region has 13 residues. Germline-derived CDR1 and CDR2 are SGHAT and FQNNGV. V lost 5 bases and J 5 bases, leaving 10 bases between the germline ends. CDR3 bases: TGTGCCAGCAGCCGACAGCCCGATCAGCCCCAGCATTTT. The encoded protein is CASSRQPDQPQHF.

This chain links TRBV5-4 with TRBJ2-5, with D perhaps TRBD1 (5 bases). Trimming removed 4 bases from V and 1 base from J, with 11 bases in between. The CDR3 consists of 14 residues. Germline V lookup: CDR1 SGHNT, CDR2 YYREEE (reference sequence). CDR3: CASSRNRLQETQYF. The DNA of the CDR3 is TGTGCCAGCAGCCGGAACAGGCTCCAAGAGACCCAGTACTTC. The entire variable domain, with the rest obtained from reference TRBV5-4 and TRBJ2-5, is as follows: ETGVTQSPTHLIKTRGQQVTLRCSSQSGHNTVSWYQQALGQGPQFIFQYYREEENGRGNFPPRFSGLQFPNYSSELNVNALELDDSALYLCASSRNRLQETQYFGPGTRLLVL.

This clone was observed a handful of times. CDR3 in amino acids: CASSARDIGIQPQHF. The CDR3 DNA sequence: TGTGCCAGTAGTGCCCGGGACATTGGAATTCAGCCCCAGCATTTT. The V gene is TRBV19, the J gene TRBJ1-5; D might be TRBD1 (6 bases). CDR1 LNHDA and CDR2 SQIVND come from the germline V gene (reference sequence). V was cut by 5 bases and J by 6 bases, with 17 bases left in between. This CDR3 is built from 15 residues.

This chain links TRBV2 with TRBJ1-2; D possibly corresponds to TRBD1 (5 bases). Per the germline V gene, CDR1 is SNHLY and CDR2 is FYNNEI. The V gene lost 6 bases and the J gene lost 4 bases, with 15 bases spanning the gap. The CDR3 is 14 residues long. In DNA, the CDR3 is TGTGCCAGCAGCGACAGTTTTCCCTTCTATGGCTACACCTTC. It specifies CASSDSFPFYGYTF.

The chain has TRBV2 and TRBJ2-3; maybe TRBD2 (5 bases). The CDR3 spans 12 residues. V was cut by 10 bases and J by 6 bases, with 14 bases left in between. Germline assignment: CDR1 SNHLY and CDR2 FYNNEI. Here the CDR3 reads CATGLAPDTQYF. DNA of the CDR3: TGTGCCACCGGACTGGCTCCGGATACGCAGTATTTT.

This chain's CDR3 is CASSSGQGENEQFF. The CDR3 region has the DNA TGTGCCAGCAGTTCGGGACAGGGAGAAAATGAGCAGTTCTTC. The chain employs TRBV6-1 and TRBJ2-1; 9 bases line up with TRBD1. This CDR3 is 14 amino acids long. Germline-derived CDR1 and CDR2 are MNHNS and SASEGT. The junction had 6 bases not matched to a gene; V was cut back by 5 bases and J by 7 bases.

The genes are TRBV12-5 and TRBJ2-7; 11 bases match TRBD2. V lost 0 bases, J lost 1 base, and 14 bases stayed unmatched. Germline lookup yields CDR1 LGHNT and CDR2 FRNRAP. CDR3 length: 20 amino acids. CDR3 bases: TGTGCTAGTGGTTTGGTAATGTCTAGCGGGAGGCCATACCGATCCTACGAGCAGTACTTC. Translated: CASGLVMSSGRPYRSYEQYF.

In its sample, this clone was seen a few times. The rearrangement links TRBV19 to TRBJ1-2; D perhaps matches TRBD1 (6 bases). CDR1 LNHDA and CDR2 SQIVND come from the germline V gene (reference sequence). V lost 6 bases, J lost 3 bases, and 11 bases lay in between. The CDR3 extends over 13 amino acids. CDR3 region: CASREDSYYGYTF. In DNA form, the CDR3 reads TGTGCCAGTAGAGAGGACAGCTACTATGGCTACACCTTC.

This clone occurred a few times. The junction shows a germline mismatch at one end, possibly a read error. The CDR3 coding sequence is TGTGCCAGCAGCGAAGCCCCCCCTGGACTAGCGGGAGTCTACGAGCAGTACTTC. Translated, it gives CASSEAPPGLAGVYEQYF. This rearrangement joins TRBV2 to TRBJ2-7; 13 bases align to TRBD2. Germline assignment: CDR1 SNHLY and CDR2 FYNNEI. CDR3 size: 18 residues.

The chain combines TRBV27 with TRBJ1-2, with D perhaps TRBD1 (6 bases). The CDR3 totals 14 residues. Trimming stripped 1 base from V and 7 bases from J, with 13 bases between. Germline values: CDR1 MNHEY, CDR2 SMNVEV (reference sequence). CDR3: CASSLWPQGAGYTF. CDR3 DNA sequence: TGTGCCAGCAGTTTATGGCCACAGGGTGCTGGCTACACCTTC.

V usage is TRBV4-1 and J usage is TRBJ2-7; 8 bases are shared with TRBD2. Losses at the gene ends were 1 base for V and 3 bases for J; bases not matched to a gene: 2. The CDR3 runs 14 residues. Per the germline V gene, CDR1 is MGHRA and CDR2 is YSYEKL. The CDR3 here is CASSQVGLDYEQYF. The CDR3 nucleotides read TGCGCCAGCAGCCAAGTGGGACTAGACTACGAGCAGTACTTC.

The V and J genes are TRBV5-4 and TRBJ1-1, with D tentatively TRBD1 (6 bases). Germline CDR1 reads SGHNT; CDR2 reads YYREEE (reference sequence). V lost 0 bases and J 2 bases, leaving 11 bases between the germline ends. The CDR3 has 15 amino acids. This CDR3 reads CASSLGRTDNTEAFF. For the CDR3, the DNA is TGTGCCAGCAGCTTGGGGCGGACAGACAACACTGAAGCTTTCTTT.

Turning to this clone: Germline and junction disagree at one end, which may indicate a read error. The chain recombines TRBV9 with TRBJ2-2, with a possible D match to TRBD1 (6 bases). The CDR3 spans 14 residues. Germline V gives CDR1 SGDLS, CDR2 YYNGEE. This CDR3 reads CASSAEGRKGGLFF. The CDR3 DNA follows: TGTGCCAGCAGCGCCGAGGGGCGAAAAGGGGGGCTGTTTTTT.

The chain employs TRBV10-2 and TRBJ2-5, with 7 bases that match TRBD2. Germline CDR1 reads WSHSY; CDR2 reads SAAADI. The length of the CDR3 is 15 residues. The J segment lost 5 bases and the V segment lost 3 bases, leaving 9 bases of the junction unmatched. DNA for the CDR3: TGCGCCAGCAGTGATAGGACGGGGGGTGGGGAGACCCAGTACTTC. It specifies CASSDRTGGGETQYF.